These 21 T cell receptor beta chains came from one sample sequenced in a study of OX40 agonist ivuxolimab in advanced cancers. Assay: immunoSEQ multiplex PCR; the TCRdb copy retains only in-frame clones and omits some. The sample contains about 38,000 clones, about 84% of which appear only once. Here the sequenced sample was CD4+ or CD8+ T cells sorted from blood, taken in a trial of the OX40 agonist ivuxolimab. The receptors originated from an adult with an advanced solid tumor such as melanoma, head and neck, liver or kidney cancer.

This chain links TRBV25-1 with TRBJ1-2, with D possibly being TRBD1 (5 bases). This CDR3 region has 14 residues. V was clipped by 3 bases and J by 3 bases, with 11 bases between them. CDR1 is MGHDK and CDR2 is SYGVNS in the germline V gene. This chain's CDR3 is CASSEAGTYYGYTF. The CDR3 coding sequence is TGTGCCAGCAGTGAGGCAGGGACTTACTATGGCTACACCTTC.

DNA of the CDR3: TGTGCCTGGAAGGACGGACCGTTGGATACGCAGTATTTT. Its translation: CAWKDGPLDTQYF. V gene TRBV30 combines with J gene TRBJ2-3; no clear D. From germline, CDR1 is GTSNPN and CDR2 SVGIG (reference sequence). CDR3 length equals 13 residues. Trimming took 4 bases from V and 6 from J, leaving 14 bases between them.

CDR3 nucleotides: TGTGCCAGCAGCAGGTCGGGGGGGCGCGGCGCAGATACGCAGTATTTT. This sequence encodes CASSRSGGRGADTQYF. The chain is built from TRBV5-4 and TRBJ2-3, with 8 bases that match TRBD2. The CDR3 sequence is 16 residues long. From germline, CDR1 is SGHNT and CDR2 YYREEE (reference sequence). The ends lost 4 bases at V and 4 bases at J; junction bases unmatched: 11.

This chain joins TRBV5-5 and TRBJ1-3; 7 positions match TRBD1. The germline CDR1 and CDR2 sequences are SGHKS and YYEKEE (reference sequence). The CDR3 runs to 15 residues. After removal of 4 bases from V and 3 bases from J, the junction contained 7 bases not matched to a gene. Here the CDR3 reads CASSQDRVYGNTIYF. The CDR3 DNA reads as TGTGCCAGCAGCCAAGACAGGGTGTATGGAAACACCATATATTTT. The full variable domain, rest sourced from reference TRBV5-5 and TRBJ1-3, is DAGVTQSPTHLIKTRGQQVTLRCSPISGHKSVSWYQQVLGQGPQFIFQYYEKEERGRGNFPDRFSARQFPNYSSELNVNALLLGDSALYLCASSQDRVYGNTIYFGEGSWLTVV.

This clone was counted a few times. The chain joins TRBV7-3 to TRBJ2-5, with 11 bases aligning to TRBD2. The CDR3 is made up of 15 amino acids. Germline V lookup: CDR1 SGHTA, CDR2 FQGTGA. The V gene end was trimmed by 2 bases and the J gene end by 5 bases; junction bases not matched to a gene: 4. As DNA, the CDR3 is TGTGCCAGCAGCTTAGTGGCTAGCGGGGGGGAGACCCAGTACTTC. Translating gives CASSLVASGGETQYF.

The rearrangement joins TRBV27 to TRBJ2-5; 9 bases line up with TRBD2. The DNA end is a closer match to TRBJ2-7, so the J assignment may be wrong. Germline-derived CDR1 and CDR2 are MNHEY and SMNVEV (reference sequence). This CDR3 is 15 amino acids long. The CDR3 DNA follows: TGTGCCAGCAGTTTAGCGGGAGGGCGCTCCTACGAGCAGTACTTC. This codes for CASSLAGGRSYEQYF.

The genes are TRBV30 and TRBJ2-7, with no clear D. Germline CDR1 and CDR2: GTSNPN and SVGIG (reference sequence). This CDR3 has 12 residues. Deletions cut 4 bases from V and 2 bases from J, with 9 bases between. CDR3 in amino acids: CAWNLGAYEQYF. The DNA of the CDR3 is TGTGCCTGGAATCTGGGTGCCTACGAGCAGTACTTC.

This rearrangement joins TRBV7-8 to TRBJ2-7, with D unresolved. CDR1 is SGHVS and CDR2 is FQNEAQ in the germline V gene. V lost 1 base and J lost 2, with 9 bases in between. The CDR3 is 14 residues long. The chain's CDR3 is CASSLVSGTYEQYF. CDR3 sequence (DNA): TGTGCCAGCAGCTTAGTTTCCGGCACCTACGAGCAGTACTTC.

The chain combines TRBV11-2 with TRBJ2-3, with TRBD2 matching over 15 bases. Unmatched junction bases numbered 10, after V lost 1 base and J lost 5 bases. CDR3 length: 19 amino acids. Germline CDR1 reads SGHAT; CDR2 reads FQNNGV. In nucleotides, the CDR3 is TGTGCCAGCAGCTTAGTCCCCCCGGGACTAGCGGGAGGTGGAGATACGCAGTATTTT. Encoded protein: CASSLVPPGLAGGGDTQYF.

This clone showed up just once. The chain carries TRBV30 and TRBJ2-3; 8 nucleotides match TRBD1. V was pared by 3 bases and J by 0 bases, with 8 bases of the junction left unmatched. Germline V gene lookup returns CDR1 GTSNPN and CDR2 SVGIG (reference sequence). There are 16 residues in the CDR3. For the CDR3, the DNA is TGTGCCTGGAGACCAAGACAGGGGCGCAGCACAGATACGCAGTATTTT. Translating it yields CAWRPRQGRSTDTQYF.

V gene TRBV6-5 combines with J gene TRBJ1-2, with D unresolved. The CDR3 covers 13 residues. Germline V gene lookup returns CDR1 MNHEY and CDR2 SVGAGI. V dropped 5 bases and J dropped 5 bases, with 12 bases sitting between them. The CDR3: CASSQTPRYGYTF. CDR3 DNA: TGTGCCAGCAGTCAAACACCTCGTTATGGCTACACCTTC.

V usage is TRBV5-8 and J usage is TRBJ2-5; D gene uncertain. CDR1 is SGHTS, CDR2 YDEGEE, per germline. The CDR3 covers 14 residues. Trimming left V 2 bases short and J 5 bases short, with 13 bases between. The CDR3 region is CASSLQPGWETQYF. The CDR3 DNA is TGTGCCAGCAGCTTACAGCCCGGATGGGAGACCCAGTACTTC.

The chain has TRBV4-3 and TRBJ2-7, with unresolved D. Per the germline V gene, CDR1 is LGHNA and CDR2 is YSLEER. Trimming shortened V by 2 bases and J by 4 bases, and 12 bases separated the two germline ends. The CDR3 runs to 14 residues. This chain's CDR3 is CASSQSQVNYEQYF. CDR3 in DNA: TGCGCCAGCAGCCAATCTCAAGTCAATTACGAGCAGTACTTC.

V usage is TRBV10-3 and J usage is TRBJ1-1; maybe TRBD1 (5 bases). Trimming took off 6 bases at V and 3 bases at J, with 11 bases between the two ends. This CDR3 is 13 amino acids long. CDR1 is ENHRY and CDR2 is SYGVKD in the germline V gene. CDR3 DNA sequence: TGTGCCATCAGAAGGGACGGATACACTGAAGCTTTCTTT. Its translation is CAIRRDGYTEAFF.

This chain uses TRBV27 with TRBJ2-4, with 12 bases lining up with TRBD2. CDR1 is MNHEY and CDR2 is SMNVEV in the germline V gene (reference sequence). The V segment lost 5 bases and the J segment 4 bases; nucleotides outside the gene matches: 6. CDR3 length: 16 residues. CDR3: CASSLGLAGRKNIQYF. The CDR3 nucleotides are TGTGCCAGCAGTCTGGGACTAGCGGGTCGTAAAAACATTCAGTACTTC.

The table lists this clone with a count of one. The rearrangement links TRBV27 to TRBJ2-3; D is unclear. CDR3 size: 13 residues. The germline V and J ends were trimmed by 6 bases and 7 bases, with 14 bases remaining between them. The germline V gene encodes CDR1 MNHEY and CDR2 SMNVEV (reference sequence). CDR3 DNA sequence: TGTGCCAGCAGCCCCTCCTCCGTATATACGCAGTATTTT. Translated: CASSPSSVYTQYF.

The rearrangement links TRBV5-1 to TRBJ2-2; TRBD1 might be the D (5 bases). The CDR3 has 15 residues. Germline CDR1 reads SGHRS; CDR2 reads YFSETQ. Trimming took 0 bases from V and 4 from J, leaving 10 bases between them. CDR3 sequence (DNA): TGCGCCAGCAGCTTGGGCGCAGGGTCCACCGGGGAGCTGTTTTTT. Encoded protein: CASSLGAGSTGELFF.

This clone appeared once. V is TRBV6-5 and J is TRBJ1-4, with D possibly being TRBD1 (5 bases). The CDR3 sequence is 15 residues long. V was pared by 6 bases and J by 5 bases, with 16 bases between. The V gene's germline CDR1 is MNHEY and CDR2 SVGAGI. The CDR3 DNA is TGTGCCAGCAGGAGAGAAACTTGGGGGAATGAAAAACTGTTTTTT. Protein: CASRRETWGNEKLFF.

J is TRBJ1-5 and V is TRBV28; no definite D call. V was pared by 5 bases and J by 15 bases, with 17 bases between. The CDR3 has 12 residues. The germline CDR1 and CDR2 sequences are MDHEN and SYDVKM. The CDR3 DNA is TGTGCCAGCAGTCCACCAGGAGGAATGGCGCATTTT. It codes for CASSPPGGMAHF.

This clone was detected a few times. The chain combines TRBV4-3 with TRBJ2-1; D possibly corresponds to TRBD1 (7 bases). The V and J ends lost 4 bases and 8 bases respectively, with 15 bases between them. Germline CDR1 LGHNA, CDR2 YSLEER. There are 14 residues in the CDR3. The CDR3 sequence is CASSPPDRRDEQFF. Here the CDR3 DNA reads TGCGCCAGCAGCCCTCCGGACAGGAGGGATGAGCAGTTCTTC.

The chain recombines TRBV6-5 with TRBJ1-2; 8 bases match TRBD1. The CDR3 spans 13 residues. V lost 5 bases to trimming and J lost 8 bases; unmatched junction nucleotides: 7. CDR1 MNHEY and CDR2 SVGAGI come from the germline V gene. The chain's CDR3 is CASSPQGARGYTF. In DNA form, the CDR3 reads TGTGCCAGCAGTCCGCAGGGGGCTCGAGGCTACACCTTC.